This T cell receptor (beta chain) was recovered during a study of blood T cell repertoires in COVID-19. Trimming took off 6 bases at V and 1 base at J, with 14 bases between the two ends. This CDR3 spans 15 amino acids. Germline V gives CDR1 SGHRS, CDR2 YFSETQ. Per the original methods: Researchers report that nucleated cell counts were estimated from reference gene primer amplification. Sequencing used immunoSEQ multiplex PCR; TCRdb keeps in-frame clones, though not all of them. V and J calls and clone size are copied from that table; D and trimming were computed from the DNA. The sample yields approximately 290,000 clones, about 85% seen once.

The TCR comes from a human donor with COVID-19, enrolled during active disease. The donor label of this sample is uncertain. Source material: peripheral blood. The gene calls are TRBV5-1 and TRBJ2-1; perhaps TRBD2 as D (5 bases). This chain's CDR3 is CASNSDSTSYNEQFF. The CDR3 DNA reads as TGCGCCAGCAACTCGGACTCAACATCCTACAATGAGCAGTTCTTC.